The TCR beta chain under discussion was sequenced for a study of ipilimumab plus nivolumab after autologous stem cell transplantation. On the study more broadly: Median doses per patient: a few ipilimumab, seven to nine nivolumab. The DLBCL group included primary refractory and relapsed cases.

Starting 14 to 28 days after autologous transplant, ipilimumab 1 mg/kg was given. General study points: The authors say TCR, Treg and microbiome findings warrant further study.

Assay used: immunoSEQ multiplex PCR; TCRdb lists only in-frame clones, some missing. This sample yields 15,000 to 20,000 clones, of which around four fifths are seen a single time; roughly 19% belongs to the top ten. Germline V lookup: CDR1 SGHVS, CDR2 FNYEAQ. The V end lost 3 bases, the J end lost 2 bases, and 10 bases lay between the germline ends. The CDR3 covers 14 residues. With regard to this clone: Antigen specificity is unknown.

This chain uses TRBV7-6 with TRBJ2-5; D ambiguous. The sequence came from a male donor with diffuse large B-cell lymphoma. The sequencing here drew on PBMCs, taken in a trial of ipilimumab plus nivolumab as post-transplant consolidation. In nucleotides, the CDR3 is TGTGCCAGCAGCTTCTTAGGGATTCAAGAGACCCAGTACTTC. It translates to CASSFLGIQETQYF. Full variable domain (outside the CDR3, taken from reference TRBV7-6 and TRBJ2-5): GAGVSQSPRYKVTKRGQDVALRCDPISGHVSLYWYRQALGQGPEFLTYFNYEAQQDKSGLPNDRFSAERPEGSISTLTIQRTEQRDSAMYRCASSFLGIQETQYFGPGTRLLVL.